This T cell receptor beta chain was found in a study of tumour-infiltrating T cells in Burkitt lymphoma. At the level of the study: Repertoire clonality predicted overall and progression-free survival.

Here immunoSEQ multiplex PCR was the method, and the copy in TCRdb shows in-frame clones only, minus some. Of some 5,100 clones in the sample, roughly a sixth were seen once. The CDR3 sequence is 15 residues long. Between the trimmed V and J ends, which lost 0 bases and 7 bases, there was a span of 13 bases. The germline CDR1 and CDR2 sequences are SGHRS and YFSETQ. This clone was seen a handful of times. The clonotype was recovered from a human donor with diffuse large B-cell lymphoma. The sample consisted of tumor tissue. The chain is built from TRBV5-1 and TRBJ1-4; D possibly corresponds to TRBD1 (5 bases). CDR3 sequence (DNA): TGCGCCAGCAGCTTGGTTGGGGGGGTTGGTGAAAAACTGTTTTTT. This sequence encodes CASSLVGGVGEKLFF.